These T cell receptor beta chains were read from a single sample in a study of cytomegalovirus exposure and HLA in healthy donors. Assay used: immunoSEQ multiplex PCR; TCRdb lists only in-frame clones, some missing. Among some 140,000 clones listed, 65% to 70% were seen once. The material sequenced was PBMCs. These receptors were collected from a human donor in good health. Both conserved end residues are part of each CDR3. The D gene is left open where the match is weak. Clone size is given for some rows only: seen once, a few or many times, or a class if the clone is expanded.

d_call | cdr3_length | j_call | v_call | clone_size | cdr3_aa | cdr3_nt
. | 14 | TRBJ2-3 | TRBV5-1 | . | CASDLGGATDTQYF | TGCGCCAGCGACCTGGGGGGGGCGACAGATACGCAGTATTTT
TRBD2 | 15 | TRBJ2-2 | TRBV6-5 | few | CASGLANRNTGELFF | TGTGCCAGCGGACTAGCGAATCGAAACACCGGGGAGCTGTTTTTT
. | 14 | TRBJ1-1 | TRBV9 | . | CASSGRQDNTEAFF | TGTGCCAGCAGCGGAAGACAGGATAACACTGAAGCTTTCTTT
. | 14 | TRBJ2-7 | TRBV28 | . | CASSIGQFTYEQYF | TGTGCCAGCAGTATTGGACAGTTTACCTACGAGCAGTACTTC
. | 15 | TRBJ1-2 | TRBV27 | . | CASTYSGGSAYGYTF | TGTGCCAGCACCTATTCGGGGGGTTCGGCTTATGGCTACACCTTC
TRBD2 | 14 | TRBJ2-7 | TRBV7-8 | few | CASSLGTRDSEQYF | TGTGCCAGCAGCTTAGGGACTAGAGACAGCGAGCAGTACTTC
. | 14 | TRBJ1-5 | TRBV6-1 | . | CASSENPRGPPDHF | TGTGCCAGCAGTGAAAACCCCAGGGGCCCCCCCGATCATTTT
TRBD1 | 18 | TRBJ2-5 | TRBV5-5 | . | CASSLEEGASGAGETQYF | TGTGCCAGCAGCTTGGAAGAGGGGGCGAGTGGGGCTGGAGAGACCCAGTACTTC
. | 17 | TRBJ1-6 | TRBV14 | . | CASSLSSLRLRGSPLHF | TGTGCCAGCAGCCTCTCCTCACTACGCCTCAGGGGTTCACCCCTCCACTTT
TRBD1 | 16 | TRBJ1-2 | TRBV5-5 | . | CASSHPAGGGNYGYTF | TGTGCCAGCAGCCACCCAGCAGGGGGAGGTAACTATGGCTACACCTTC
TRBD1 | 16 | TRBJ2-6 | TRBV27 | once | CASSPTGTSGANVLTF | TGTGCCAGCAGCCCGACAGGGACGTCTGGGGCCAACGTCCTGACTTTC
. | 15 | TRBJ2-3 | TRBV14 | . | CASSQVAGGFGTQYF | TGTGCCAGCAGCCAAGTGGCAGGGGGGTTTGGTACGCAGTATTTT
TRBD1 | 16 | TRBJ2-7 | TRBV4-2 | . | CASSQSSPQGVGEQYF | TGTGCCAGCAGCCAATCTAGTCCCCAGGGGGTTGGCGAGCAGTACTTC
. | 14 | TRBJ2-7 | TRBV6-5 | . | CARLLTHSSYEQYF | TGTGCCAGGTTATTGACACACAGCTCCTACGAGCAGTACTTC
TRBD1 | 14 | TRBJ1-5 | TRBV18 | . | CASSLSTGVQPQHF | TGTGCCAGCTCACTTTCAACAGGGGTTCAGCCCCAGCATTTT
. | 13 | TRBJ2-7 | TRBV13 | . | CASSLGTGYEQYF | TGTGCCAGCAGCTTAGGGACAGGTTACGAGCAGTACTTC
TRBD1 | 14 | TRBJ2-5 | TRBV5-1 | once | CASSPGTVQETQYF | TGCGCCAGCAGCCCCGGGACAGTACAAGAGACCCAGTACTTC
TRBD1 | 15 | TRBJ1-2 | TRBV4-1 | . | CASSQVRGHDYGYTF | TGCGCCAGCAGCCAAGTCAGGGGGCACGACTATGGCTACACCTTC
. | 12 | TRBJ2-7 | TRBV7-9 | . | CASSGGYYEQYF | TGTGCCAGCAGCGGGGGCTACTACGAGCAGTACTTC
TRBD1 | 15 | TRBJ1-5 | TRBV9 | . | CASSVTGEGSQPQHF | TGTGCCAGCAGCGTTACAGGGGAAGGGAGCCAGCCCCAGCATTTT
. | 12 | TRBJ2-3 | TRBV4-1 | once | CASSQDSDTQYF | TGCGCCAGCAGCCAAGATTCGGATACGCAGTATTTT
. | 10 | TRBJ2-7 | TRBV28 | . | CASGLYEQYF | TGTGCCAGCGGGCTTTACGAGCAGTACTTC
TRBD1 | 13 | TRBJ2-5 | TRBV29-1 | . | CSVPGTGGETQYF | TGCAGCGTGCCCGGGACAGGGGGGGAGACCCAGTACTTC
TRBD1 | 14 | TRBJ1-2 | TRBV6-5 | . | CASSYEQGNYGYTF | TGTGCCAGCAGTTACGAACAGGGGAACTATGGCTACACCTTC
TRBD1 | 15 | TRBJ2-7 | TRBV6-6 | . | CASSYRQGATDEQYF | TGTGCCAGCAGTTATAGGCAGGGGGCCACGGACGAGCAGTACTTC
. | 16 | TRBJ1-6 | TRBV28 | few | CASSSAEDSYNSPLHF | TGTGCCAGCAGTTCCGCCGAGGACAGCTATAATTCACCCCTCCACTTT
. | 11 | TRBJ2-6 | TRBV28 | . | CASRNGQLLTF | TGTGCCAGCAGGAATGGACAGCTCCTGACTTTC
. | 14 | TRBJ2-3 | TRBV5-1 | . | CASSFGASTDTQYF | TGCGCCAGCAGCTTCGGAGCTAGCACAGATACGCAGTATTTT
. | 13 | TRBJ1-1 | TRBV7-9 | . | CASSFGRGTEAFF | TGTGCCAGCAGCTTTGGTCGAGGAACTGAAGCTTTCTTT